A selection of T cell receptor beta chains follows, all from one sample in a study of T cell responses to AZD1222 COVID-19 vaccine. The table came from immunoSEQ multiplex PCR; TCRdb's copy has only in-frame clones and leaves some out. The repertoire holds roughly 140,000 clones, around 90% seen once, with 3.2% in the top ten. The source material was peripheral blood, sampled 28 days after the second AZD1222 dose. Receptors were obtained from an adult who received the AZD1222 COVID-19 vaccine. Each CDR3 is given with its conserved first and last residue. The order of the fields is V gene, clone size, D gene, J gene, CDR3 length, CDR3 DNA, CDR3 protein. A D gene is named only where the DNA matches it firmly. Where a row states a size, it is once, few, many or the class of an expanded clone; other rows omit it.

TRBV6-1	once	TRBD2	TRBJ2-1	18	TGTGCCAGCAGTGAAGCTCCCCGTAGACTAGCGGTCTACAATGAGCAGTTCTTC	CASSEAPRRLAVYNEQFF
TRBV29-1	few	NA	TRBJ1-1	13	TGCAGCGTTGAAAACGGGGGCAACACTGAAGCTTTCTTT	CSVENGGNTEAFF
TRBV7-2	NA	TRBD1	TRBJ1-2	16	TGTGCCAGCAGCAGCACAGGGGGTTTGGCTAACTATGGCTACACCTTC	CASSSTGGLANYGYTF
TRBV15	NA	NA	TRBJ1-6	18	TGTGCCACCAGCAGAGATCGGGACGTGAGCTCCTATAATTCACCCCTCCACTTT	CATSRDRDVSSYNSPLHF
TRBV3-1/TRBV3-2	NA	NA	TRBJ2-2	14	TGTGCCAGCAGCCTTTACTCGAACACCGGGGAGCTGTTTTTT	CASSLYSNTGELFF
TRBV19	few	TRBD2	TRBJ2-1	15	TGTGCCAGTAGCACATCAGCGGGAGTAGAAAGGGGGCAGTTCTTC	CASSTSAGVERGQFF
TRBV4-1	NA	NA	TRBJ1-5	16	TGCGCCAGCAGCCACGGGACGTTTGTGGGAGATCAGCCCCAGCATTTT	CASSHGTFVGDQPQHF
TRBV2	few	TRBD2	TRBJ2-1	14	TGTGCCAGCACCGGGACTAGCGGTTACAATGAGCAGTTCTTC	CASTGTSGYNEQFF
TRBV10-3	NA	TRBD1	TRBJ1-2	13	TGTGCCATCAGGGGTCGGACAGGGCTTTCCTACACCTTC	CAIRGRTGLSYTF
TRBV27	NA	NA	TRBJ2-2	18	TGTGCCAGCAGTCTCGCCTCTTTTAGGGGAGGTAGCACCGGGGAGCTGTTTTTT	CASSLASFRGGSTGELFF
TRBV25-1	NA	NA	TRBJ1-3	14	TGTGCCAGCGGCACGGGGGAATTAGGGTACACCATATATTTT	CASGTGELGYTIYF